What follows are 4 T cell receptor beta chains derived from one specimen sequenced in a study of blood T cell repertoires in COVID-19. Data came from immunoSEQ multiplex PCR; TCRdb stores just in-frame clones and leaves some out. The table lists some 150,000 clones, over 75% of them singletons. The source material was peripheral blood. The receptors derive from a human donor in a cohort sampled during active COVID-19.

The chain uses TRBV25-1 and TRBJ2-5; 7 nucleotides line up with TRBD2. The CDR3 runs to 16 residues. J lost 4 bases, V lost 3 bases, and 11 bases had no gene match. CDR1 is MGHDK, CDR2 SYGVNS, per germline. CDR3 loop: CASSDPGDGGRETQYF. Written as DNA, the CDR3 is TGTGCCAGCAGTGACCCGGGGGACGGGGGGAGAGAGACCCAGTACTTC.

This clone appeared a single time. This chain joins TRBV6-6 and TRBJ1-1; D unclear. V dropped 5 bases and J dropped 3 bases, with 13 bases sitting between them. The CDR3 spans 14 residues. CDR1 MNHNY and CDR2 SVGAGI come from the germline V gene (reference sequence). The CDR3 DNA reads TGTGCCAGCAGTGAGAGGCGTGAGGACACTGAAGCTTTCTTT. This codes for CASSERREDTEAFF.

In its sample, this clone was seen once. The rearrangement joins TRBV2 to TRBJ1-1; D not resolved. The CDR3 loop spans 12 amino acids. V shed 5 bases and J shed 1 base, with 5 bases lying between them. In germline, CDR1 is SNHLY, CDR2 FYNNEI. Here the CDR3 reads CASSPRNTEAFF. CDR3 coding DNA: TGTGCCAGCAGTCCGCGGAACACTGAAGCTTTCTTT.

The V gene is TRBV12-3 or TRBV12-4, the J gene TRBJ2-1, with D possibly being TRBD2 (6 bases). V was cut by 8 bases and J by 2 bases, with 10 bases left in between. The CDR3 spans 13 residues. Here the CDR3 DNA reads TGTGCCAGCCAGCGGGTAACCTACAATGAGCAGTTCTTC. Amino acids: CASQRVTYNEQFF.